This T cell receptor beta chain was obtained from a study of monozygotic twins with inflammatory bowel disease. Germline values: CDR1 SGHVS, CDR2 FQNEAQ. The CDR3 covers 12 residues. UMIs incorporating a 6-nucleotide sample barcode were appended by means of template switching. With the 5' RACE reads reprocessed, TCRdb shows one record per CDR3 protein and no DNA. This table holds about 440,000 distinct CDR3 sequences. This rearrangement joins TRBV7-8 to TRBJ2-5. Sample: blood. This clonotype originated in a human donor with ulcerative colitis or Crohn's disease, or a healthy co-twin of an affected twin (not recorded which). The CDR3 sequence is CASSYHQETQYF. The variable domain in full, completed from reference TRBV7-8 and TRBJ2-5, reads GAGVSQSPRYKVAKRGQDVALRCDPISGHVSLFWYQQALGQGPEFLTYFQNEAQLDKSGLPSDRFFAERPEGSVSTLKIQRTQQEDSAVYLCASSYHQETQYFGPGTRLLVL.